These 3 T cell receptor beta chains were all obtained from the same sample, sequenced in a study of cytomegalovirus exposure and HLA in healthy donors. PCR primers comprised 60 Vbeta and 13 Jbeta primers. TCRdb's table, derived via immunoSEQ multiplex PCR, lists solely in-frame clones and lacks some. The sample records about 55,000 clones, roughly 70% being singletons. Sequencing input: PBMCs. All receptors come from a man aged 35-49 years in good health and CMV-seropositive.

This clone was seen a few times. The rearrangement uses TRBV7-9 and TRBJ2-1; the match to TRBD1 covers 12 bases. In germline, CDR1 is SEHNR, CDR2 FQNEAQ (reference sequence). This CDR3 region has 14 residues. The V gene end was trimmed by 4 bases and the J gene end by 10 bases; junction bases not matched to a gene: 5. CDR3 nucleotide sequence: TGTGCCAGCAGCTCCGGGACAGGGGGCTGGGAGCAGTTCTTC. This encodes CASSSGTGGWEQFF. Variable domain in full (rest from reference TRBV7-9 and TRBJ2-1): DTGVSQNPRHKITKRGQNVTFRCDPISEHNRLYWYRQTLGQGPEFLTYFQNEAQLEKSRLLSDRFSAERPKGSFSTLEIQRTEQGDSAMYLCASSSGTGGWEQFFGPGTRLTVL.

The chain couples TRBV11-2 to TRBJ2-7, with TRBD2 matching 7 bases. Per the germline V gene, CDR1 is SGHAT and CDR2 is FQNNGV. The J segment lost 4 bases and the V segment lost 1 base, leaving 10 bases of the junction unmatched. The CDR3 sequence is 16 residues long. CDR3 in amino acids: CASSLAGWEGRYEQYF. CDR3 nucleotides: TGTGCCAGCAGCTTAGCGGGATGGGAGGGTCGGTACGAGCAGTACTTC.

CDR3 protein: CASIGTSGGYNEQFF. The CDR3 nucleotides are TGTGCCAGCATCGGGACTAGCGGGGGGTACAATGAGCAGTTCTTC. The chain links TRBV6-1 to TRBJ2-1, with 15 positions matching TRBD2. V was pared by 7 bases and J by 4 bases, with 2 bases of the junction left unmatched. CDR1 is MNHNS and CDR2 is SASEGT in the germline V gene. The CDR3 loop spans 15 amino acids.